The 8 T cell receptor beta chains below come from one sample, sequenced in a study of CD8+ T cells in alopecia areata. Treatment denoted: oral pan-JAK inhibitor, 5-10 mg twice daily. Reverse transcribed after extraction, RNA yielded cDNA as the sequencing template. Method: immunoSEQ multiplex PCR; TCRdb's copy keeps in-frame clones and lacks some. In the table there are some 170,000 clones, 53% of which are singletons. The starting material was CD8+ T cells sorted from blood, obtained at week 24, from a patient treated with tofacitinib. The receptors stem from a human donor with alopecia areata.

The CDR3 loop is CASSETGSYQPQHF. The CDR3 region has the DNA TGTGCCAGCAGTGAGACAGGGAGCTATCAGCCCCAGCATTTT. The chain uses TRBV25-1 and TRBJ1-5; the match to TRBD1 covers 7 bases. Germline CDR1 MGHDK, CDR2 SYGVNS. The V and J ends lost 3 bases and 5 bases, in that order; junction bases with no gene match: 4. The CDR3 loop spans 14 amino acids.

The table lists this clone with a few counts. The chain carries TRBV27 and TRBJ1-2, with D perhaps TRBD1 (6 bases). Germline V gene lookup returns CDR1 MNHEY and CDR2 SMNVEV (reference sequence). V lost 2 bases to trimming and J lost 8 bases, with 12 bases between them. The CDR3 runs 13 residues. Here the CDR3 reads CASSLDQGYGYTF. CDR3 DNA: TGTGCCAGCAGTTTAGACCAGGGGTACGGCTACACCTTC.

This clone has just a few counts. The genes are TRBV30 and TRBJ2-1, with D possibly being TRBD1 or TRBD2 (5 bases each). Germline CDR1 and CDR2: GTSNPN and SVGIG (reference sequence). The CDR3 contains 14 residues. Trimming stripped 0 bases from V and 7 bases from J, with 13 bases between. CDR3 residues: CAWSVLGAGNEQFF. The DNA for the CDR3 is TGTGCCTGGAGTGTTCTCGGGGCCGGGAATGAGCAGTTCTTC.

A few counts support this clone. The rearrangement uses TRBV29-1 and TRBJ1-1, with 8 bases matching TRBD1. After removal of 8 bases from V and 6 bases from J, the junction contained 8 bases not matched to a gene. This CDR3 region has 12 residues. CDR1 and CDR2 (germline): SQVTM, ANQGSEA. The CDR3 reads CSLIGQGAEAFF. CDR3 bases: TGCAGCCTCATCGGACAGGGCGCTGAAGCTTTCTTT.

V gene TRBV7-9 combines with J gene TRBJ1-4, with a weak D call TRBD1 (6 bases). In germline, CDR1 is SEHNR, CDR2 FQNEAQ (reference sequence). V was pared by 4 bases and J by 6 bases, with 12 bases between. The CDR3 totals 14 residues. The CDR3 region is CASSSGDTHEKLFF. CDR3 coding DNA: TGTGCCAGCAGCTCCGGGGACACCCATGAAAAACTGTTTTTT.

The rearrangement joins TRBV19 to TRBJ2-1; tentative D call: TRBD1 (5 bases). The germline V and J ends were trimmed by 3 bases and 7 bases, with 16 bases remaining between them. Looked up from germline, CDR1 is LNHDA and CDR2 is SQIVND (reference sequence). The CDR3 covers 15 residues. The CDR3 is CASSISPAGANEQFF. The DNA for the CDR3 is TGTGCCAGTAGTATTAGTCCAGCTGGGGCTAATGAGCAGTTCTTC.

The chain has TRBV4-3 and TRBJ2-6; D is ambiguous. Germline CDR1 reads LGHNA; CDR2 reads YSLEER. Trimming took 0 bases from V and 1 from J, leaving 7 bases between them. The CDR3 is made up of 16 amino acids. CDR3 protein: CASSQDWVSGANVLTF. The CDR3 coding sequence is TGCGCCAGCAGCCAAGACTGGGTATCTGGGGCCAACGTCCTGACTTTC.

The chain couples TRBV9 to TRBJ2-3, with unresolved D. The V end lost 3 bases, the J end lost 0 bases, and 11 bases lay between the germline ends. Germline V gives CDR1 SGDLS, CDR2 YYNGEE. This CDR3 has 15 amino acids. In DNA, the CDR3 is TGTGCCAGCAGCGGAGCGCTGTCTAGCACAGATACGCAGTATTTT. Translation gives CASSGALSSTDTQYF. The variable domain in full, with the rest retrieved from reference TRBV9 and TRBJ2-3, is DSGVTQTPKHLITATGQRVTLRCSPRSGDLSVYWYQQSLDQGLQFLIQYYNGEERAKGNILERFSAQQFPDLHSELNLSSLELGDSALYFCASSGALSSTDTQYFGPGTRLTVL.